These 3 T cell receptor beta chains were all obtained from the same sample, sequenced in a study of Graves' ophthalmopathy and Graves' hyperthyroidism. RNA transcripts were the source from which TCR beta CDR3 regions were amplified. The workflow started with a first-round RT-PCR run with HTBI primers and then moved on to a second-round multiplex PCR. MiXCR, applied by TCRdb to the multiplex PCR reads, yields one record per CDR3 protein. The sample has 1 million to 1.3 million distinct CDR3 sequences, about 38% seen once. Sequenced sample: peripheral blood or thyroid tissue (not recorded which). Receptors were obtained from an adult man with Graves' hyperthyroidism.

With respect to this clonotype: This may be a read error: a much more frequent sequence differs by one nucleotide. The chain combines TRBV9 with TRBJ1-4, with D possibly TRBD1 on 6 matching bases. The V gene lost 6 bases and the J gene lost 7 bases, with 19 bases spanning the gap. Germline V gene data show CDR1 as SGDLS and CDR2 as YYNGEE. There are 15 residues in the CDR3. This CDR3 reads CASNPRPRDIEKLFF. In DNA form, the CDR3 reads TGTGCCAGCAACCCCCGACCCAGGGACATTGAAAAACTGTTTTTT.

In its sample, this clonotype was seen a few times. This chain uses TRBV6-6 with TRBJ2-7; 9 nucleotides match TRBD2. CDR3 size: 16 residues. CDR1 is MNHNY, CDR2 SVGAGI, per germline (reference sequence). The V segment lost 2 bases and the J segment 11 bases; nucleotides outside the gene matches: 16. The CDR3 is CASSYEEAAGGGVEYF. In DNA form, the CDR3 reads TGTGCCAGCAGTTACGAGGAGGCGGCGGGAGGGGGGGTGGAGTACTTC.

This clonotype showed up many times. This sequence joins TRBV9 and TRBJ1-2; a possible D gene is TRBD1 (6 bases). V dropped 0 bases and J dropped 6 bases, with 15 bases sitting between them. Germline V gives CDR1 SGDLS, CDR2 YYNGEE. The CDR3 spans 15 residues. This CDR3 reads CASSVDPTGHNGYTF. CDR3 DNA: TGTGCCAGCAGCGTAGACCCCACGGGACATAATGGCTACACCTTC.